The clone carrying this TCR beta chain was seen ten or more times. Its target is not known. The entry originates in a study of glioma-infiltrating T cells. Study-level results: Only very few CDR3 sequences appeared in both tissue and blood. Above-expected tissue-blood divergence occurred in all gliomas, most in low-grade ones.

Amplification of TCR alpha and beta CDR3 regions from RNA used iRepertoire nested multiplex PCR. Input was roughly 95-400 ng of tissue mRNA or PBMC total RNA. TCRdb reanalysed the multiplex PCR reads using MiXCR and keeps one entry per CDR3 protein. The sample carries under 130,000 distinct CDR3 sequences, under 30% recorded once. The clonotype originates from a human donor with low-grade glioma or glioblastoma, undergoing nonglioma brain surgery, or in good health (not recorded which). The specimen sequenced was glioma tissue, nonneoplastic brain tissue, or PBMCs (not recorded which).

CDR3 in amino acids: CACLQGGPDTQYF. For the CDR3, the DNA is TGTGCCTGCCTACAGGGAGGCCCAGATACGCAGTATTTT. The chain carries TRBV7-9 and TRBJ2-3; D possibly uses TRBD1 or TRBD2 (6 bases each). Trimming cost V 11 bases and J 4 bases, with 16 bases left between them. The CDR3 sequence is 13 residues long. CDR1 SEHNR and CDR2 FQNEAQ come from the germline V gene (reference sequence).